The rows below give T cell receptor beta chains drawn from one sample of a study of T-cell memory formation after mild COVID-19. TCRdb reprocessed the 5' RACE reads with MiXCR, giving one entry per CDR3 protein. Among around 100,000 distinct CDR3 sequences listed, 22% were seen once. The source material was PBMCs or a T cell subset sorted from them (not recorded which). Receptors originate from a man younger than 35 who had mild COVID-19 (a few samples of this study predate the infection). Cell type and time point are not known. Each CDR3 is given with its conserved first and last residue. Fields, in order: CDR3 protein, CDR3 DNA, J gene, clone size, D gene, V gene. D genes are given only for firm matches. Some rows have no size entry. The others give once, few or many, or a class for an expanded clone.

CDR3aa: CASSSGPESYNEQFF
CDR3nt: TGTGCCAGCAGCTCCGGACCTGAATCCTACAATGAGCAGTTCTTC
j_gene: TRBJ2-1
abundance: few
d_gene: .
v_gene: TRBV7-2

CDR3aa: CASSQVGPKVYGYTF
CDR3nt: TGCGCCAGCAGCCAAGTGGGACCAAAGGTCTATGGCTACACCTTC
j_gene: TRBJ1-2
abundance: .
d_gene: .
v_gene: TRBV4-1

CDR3aa: CASSLRWARDTQYF
CDR3nt: TGTGCCAGCAGCTTACGGTGGGCCAGAGATACGCAGTATTTT
j_gene: TRBJ2-3
abundance: .
d_gene: .
v_gene: TRBV7-9

CDR3aa: CASSRRTVPEGDTQYF
CDR3nt: TGTGCCAGCTCACGTCGGACAGTCCCGGAGGGAGATACGCAGTATTTT
j_gene: TRBJ2-3
abundance: .
d_gene: .
v_gene: TRBV18

CDR3aa: CASRGWTGDRETQYF
CDR3nt: TGTGCCAGCAGGGGGTGGACAGGCGATAGAGAGACCCAGTACTTC
j_gene: TRBJ2-5
abundance: .
d_gene: TRBD1
v_gene: TRBV27

CDR3aa: CASSYSRRQETQYF
CDR3nt: TGTGCCAGCAGTTACTCGAGGAGGCAAGAGACCCAGTACTTC
j_gene: TRBJ2-5
abundance: .
d_gene: .
v_gene: TRBV6-2/TRBV6-3

CDR3aa: CASSRLWGETQYF
CDR3nt: TGTGCCAGCAGCAGACTATGGGGGGAGACCCAGTACTTC
j_gene: TRBJ2-5
abundance: few
d_gene: .
v_gene: TRBV11-1

CDR3aa: CASSYSGTVDHEQYF
CDR3nt: TGCGCCAGCAGCTACTCCGGGACGGTGGACCACGAGCAGTACTTC
j_gene: TRBJ2-7
abundance: few
d_gene: .
v_gene: TRBV5-1

CDR3aa: CASSLAWTGNTEAFF
CDR3nt: TGTGCCAGCAGCTTGGCGTGGACGGGGAACACTGAAGCTTTCTTT
j_gene: TRBJ1-1
abundance: once
d_gene: .
v_gene: TRBV5-4

CDR3aa: CSAPDRGSENEQFF
CDR3nt: TGCAGTGCTCCGGACAGGGGGAGCGAGAATGAGCAGTTCTTC
j_gene: TRBJ2-1
abundance: few
d_gene: TRBD1
v_gene: TRBV20-1

CDR3aa: CATSAPDSRELFF
CDR3nt: TGTGCCACCAGTGCCCCGGACAGCCGGGAGCTGTTTTTT
j_gene: TRBJ2-2
abundance: few
d_gene: .
v_gene: TRBV24-1

CDR3aa: CASSQAERGADTQYF
CDR3nt: TGCGCCAGCAGCCAAGCGGAGCGGGGGGCAGATACGCAGTATTTT
j_gene: TRBJ2-3
abundance: .
d_gene: TRBD2
v_gene: TRBV4-1

CDR3aa: CASSPTTGEHSPLHF
CDR3nt: TGTGCCAGCAGCCCTACGACAGGGGAGCACTCACCCCTCCACTTT
j_gene: TRBJ1-6
abundance: .
d_gene: TRBD1
v_gene: TRBV7-2

CDR3aa: CSVEADPGIQETQYF
CDR3nt: TGCAGCGTTGAAGCGGACCCTGGGATCCAAGAGACCCAGTACTTC
j_gene: TRBJ2-5
abundance: .
d_gene: .
v_gene: TRBV29-1

CDR3aa: CASSSRPISYNEQFF
CDR3nt: TGTGCCAGCAGCAGCAGACCTATCTCCTACAATGAGCAGTTCTTC
j_gene: TRBJ2-1
abundance: .
d_gene: .
v_gene: TRBV7-3

CDR3aa: CASSSTVPPNEQFF
CDR3nt: TGTGCCAGCAGTTCCACCGTTCCACCCAATGAGCAGTTCTTC
j_gene: TRBJ2-1
abundance: .
d_gene: .
v_gene: TRBV6-5

CDR3aa: CASSFRREADTQYF
CDR3nt: TGTGCCAGCAGTTTCCGCAGGGAGGCAGATACGCAGTATTTT
j_gene: TRBJ2-3
abundance: .
d_gene: .
v_gene: TRBV27

CDR3aa: CASSLPTAYNEQFF
CDR3nt: TGTGCCAGCAGCTTACCTACAGCCTACAATGAGCAGTTCTTC
j_gene: TRBJ2-1
abundance: .
d_gene: .
v_gene: TRBV7-9

CDR3aa: CATSERLPGGEQYF
CDR3nt: TGTGCCACCAGCGAGCGGTTGCCAGGGGGCGAGCAGTACTTC
j_gene: TRBJ2-7
abundance: .
d_gene: TRBD1
v_gene: TRBV15

CDR3aa: CASSHGRGAFF
CDR3nt: TGCGCCAGCAGCCACGGAAGGGGAGCTTTCTTT
j_gene: TRBJ1-1
abundance: .
d_gene: .
v_gene: TRBV4-1

CDR3aa: CSAPRLAADNEQFF
CDR3nt: TGCAGTGCTCCACGACTAGCGGCGGACAATGAGCAGTTCTTC
j_gene: TRBJ2-1
abundance: .
d_gene: TRBD2
v_gene: TRBV20-1

CDR3aa: CASSRGERSTEAFF
CDR3nt: TGTGCCAGCAGCCGCGGGGAACGGAGCACTGAAGCTTTCTTT
j_gene: TRBJ1-1
abundance: .
d_gene: .
v_gene: TRBV27

CDR3aa: CASSLAGLGTEAFF
CDR3nt: TGTGCCAGCAGTTTAGCAGGGTTGGGCACTGAAGCTTTCTTT
j_gene: TRBJ1-1
abundance: .
d_gene: .
v_gene: TRBV12-3/TRBV12-4

CDR3aa: CASSLRPAPYQETQYF
CDR3nt: TGCGCCAGCAGCTTGCGCCCTGCGCCGTACCAAGAGACCCAGTACTTC
j_gene: TRBJ2-5
abundance: .
d_gene: .
v_gene: TRBV5-1

CDR3aa: CATKTSGGQETQYF
CDR3nt: TGTGCCACCAAGACTAGCGGGGGCCAAGAGACCCAGTACTTC
j_gene: TRBJ2-5
abundance: few
d_gene: TRBD2
v_gene: TRBV27

CDR3aa: CASGPFWDTEAFF
CDR3nt: TGTGCCAGCGGGCCGTTCTGGGACACTGAAGCTTTCTTT
j_gene: TRBJ1-1
abundance: few
d_gene: .
v_gene: TRBV7-9

CDR3aa: CASSLAPGDLNTEAFF
CDR3nt: TGTGCCAGCAGCTTAGCCCCCGGAGATTTGAACACTGAAGCTTTCTTT
j_gene: TRBJ1-1
abundance: .
d_gene: .
v_gene: TRBV7-3